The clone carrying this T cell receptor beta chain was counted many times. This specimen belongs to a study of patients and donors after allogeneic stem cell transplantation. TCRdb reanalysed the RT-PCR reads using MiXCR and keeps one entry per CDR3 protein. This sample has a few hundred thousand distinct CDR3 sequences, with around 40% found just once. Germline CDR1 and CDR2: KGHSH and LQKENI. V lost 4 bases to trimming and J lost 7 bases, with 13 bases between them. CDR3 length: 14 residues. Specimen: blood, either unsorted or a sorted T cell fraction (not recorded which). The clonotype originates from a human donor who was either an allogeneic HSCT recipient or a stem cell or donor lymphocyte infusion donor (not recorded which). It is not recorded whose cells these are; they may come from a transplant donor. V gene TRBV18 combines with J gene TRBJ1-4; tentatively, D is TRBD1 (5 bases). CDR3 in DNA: TGTGCCAGCTCACAGCAAAGGGGCGGTGAAAAACTGTTTTTT. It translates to CASSQQRGGEKLFF.